The 30 T cell receptor beta chains in this list originate from one sample, sequenced in a study of blood T cell repertoires in COVID-19. Here immunoSEQ multiplex PCR was the method, and the copy in TCRdb shows in-frame clones only, minus some. The top ten clones hold 2.1% of a sample with roughly 24,000 clones, 92% of them seen once. The sample was peripheral blood. These receptor sequences come from a human donor in a cohort sampled during active COVID-19.

V and J are TRBV6-2 or TRBV6-3 and TRBJ2-3, with D uncertain. Trimming stripped 6 bases from V and 10 bases from J, with 11 bases between. The CDR3 sequence is 11 residues long. Germline V gene data show CDR1 as MNHEY and CDR2 as SVGEGT. CDR3 sequence: CASSNFPSQYF. The CDR3 coding sequence is TGTGCCAGCAGCAACTTCCCTTCGCAGTATTTT.

This chain links TRBV6-5 with TRBJ1-2; 9 bases line up with TRBD1. With V trimmed by 6 bases and J by 6 bases, 8 bases remained unmatched. The CDR3 has 14 residues. Germline V lookup: CDR1 MNHEY, CDR2 SVGAGI. In DNA form, the CDR3 reads TGTGCCAGCAGCCCGGGACAGGGTCGGAATGGCTACACCTTC. The encoded protein is CASSPGQGRNGYTF.

This clone was recorded once. The CDR3 sequence is CASSRDRGAYEQYF. The CDR3 bases are TGTGCCAGCAGCCGGGACAGGGGAGCCTACGAGCAGTACTTC. The rearrangement links TRBV11-3 to TRBJ2-7; 10 bases agree with TRBD1. V shed 5 bases and J 2 bases; nucleotides not matched to a gene: 3. The germline V gene has CDR1 SGHNT and CDR2 YENEEA. The CDR3 has 14 amino acids.

A few counts support this clone. The chain couples TRBV6-5 to TRBJ1-1; the D gene is possibly TRBD1 (6 bases). The CDR3 loop spans 12 amino acids. Germline CDR1 MNHEY, CDR2 SVGAGI. The germline V and J ends were trimmed by 6 bases and 8 bases, with 13 bases remaining between them. CDR3: CASSQQGPEAFF. In nucleotides, the CDR3 is TGTGCCAGCAGCCAACAGGGACCCGAAGCTTTCTTT.

This chain links TRBV5-6 with TRBJ2-3; D possibly corresponds to TRBD2 (5 bases). This CDR3 spans 15 amino acids. Germline assignment: CDR1 SGHDT and CDR2 YYEEEE. V was pared by 2 bases and J by 0 bases, with 10 bases between. CDR3 nucleotides: TGTGCCAGCAGCTTAGGGAGAAGGAGCACAGATACGCAGTATTTT. It translates to CASSLGRRSTDTQYF.

This clone was picked up one time. The V call is TRBV29-1, the J call TRBJ1-2; TRBD1 agrees at 7 bases. CDR3 length: 12 residues. Germline loops: CDR1 SQVTM, CDR2 ANQGSEA. V was clipped by 7 bases and J by 3 bases; unmatched bases: 5. The DNA of the CDR3 is TGCAGCGCTAGAACAGGGGACTATGGCTACACCTTC. It specifies CSARTGDYGYTF.

CDR3 sequence (DNA): TGTGCCTCAGGGCTAGTTCCCGATACGCAGTATTTT. The encoded protein is CASGLVPDTQYF. V usage is TRBV3-1 (or the pseudogene TRBV3-2) and J usage is TRBJ2-3; D may be TRBD1 (5 bases). Trimming cost V 11 bases and J 6 bases, with 15 bases left between them. The CDR3 contains 12 residues. The germline gives CDR1 LGHDT, CDR2 YNNKEL (reference sequence).

The chain is built from TRBV5-6 and TRBJ1-5; TRBD1 matches 7 bases. Germline values: CDR1 SGHDT, CDR2 YYEEEE. The V and J ends lost 6 bases and 2 bases, in that order; junction bases with no gene match: 8. The CDR3 has 15 residues. CDR3 coding DNA: TGTGCCAGCACCACACAGGGGATGGGCAATCAGCCCCAGCATTTT. Its translation: CASTTQGMGNQPQHF.

The rearrangement uses TRBV5-4 and TRBJ2-1; 8 bases align to TRBD2. This CDR3 is 18 amino acids long. Germline CDR1 reads SGHNT; CDR2 reads YYREEE (reference sequence). After removal of 3 bases from V and 5 bases from J, the junction contained 16 bases not matched to a gene. The CDR3 loop is CASSSKGGRLAGHNEQFF. The CDR3 bases are TGTGCCAGCAGCTCGAAGGGTGGTAGGCTAGCGGGCCACAATGAGCAGTTCTTC.

This clone was observed a handful of times. The rearrangement uses TRBV28 and TRBJ1-2; perhaps TRBD1 as D (5 bases). Looked up from germline, CDR1 is MDHEN and CDR2 is SYDVKM. This CDR3 is 12 amino acids long. V was cut by 2 bases and J by 6 bases, with 7 bases left in between. CDR3: CASSLKGNGYTF. CDR3 nucleotide sequence: TGTGCCAGCAGTTTAAAGGGGAATGGCTACACCTTC.

The chain couples TRBV12-2 to TRBJ2-1; no DNA check was done on the table's D call, TRBD1. TRBV12-2 is recorded as a pseudogene. CDR3 length: 18 amino acids. CDR3 in amino acids: CASRFHFRTGPFHNEQFF. CDR3 nucleotide sequence: TGTGCAAGTCGCTTTCATTTTAGGACAGGACCTTTTCACAATGAGCAGTTCTTC.

The V and J genes are TRBV9 and TRBJ2-3; a weak D match, TRBD2 (6 bases). The germline CDR1 and CDR2 sequences are SGDLS and YYNGEE. The ends were cut back, 0 bases at V and 6 bases at J, with 14 bases in the middle. The CDR3 is 15 amino acids. CDR3 in amino acids: CASSVGFGGSDTQYF. The DNA for the CDR3 is TGTGCCAGCAGCGTAGGTTTCGGGGGTTCCGATACGCAGTATTTT.

This clone was counted a single time. This chain uses TRBV7-9 with TRBJ2-3; 10 bases agree with TRBD1. Germline CDR1 is SEHNR and CDR2 is FQNEAQ (reference sequence). V gave up 1 base and J gave up 1 base; unmatched junction bases: 5. The CDR3 is 17 amino acids. The CDR3 protein is CASSLGSTGGRTDTQYF. CDR3 nucleotide sequence: TGTGCCAGCAGCTTAGGGTCGACAGGGGGCCGCACAGATACGCAGTATTTT.

This sequence joins TRBV6-5 and TRBJ1-2; a weak D match, TRBD1 (6 bases). The CDR3 is made up of 15 amino acids. Looked up from germline, CDR1 is MNHEY and CDR2 is SVGAGI. Trimming took off 7 bases at V and 2 bases at J, with 17 bases between the two ends. CDR3: CASTPRRGPNYGYTF. The CDR3 bases are TGTGCCAGCACCCCCAGGCGGGGGCCGAACTATGGCTACACCTTC.

V and J are TRBV7-2 and TRBJ2-7, with TRBD2 matching over 13 bases. Germline values: CDR1 SGHTA, CDR2 FQGNSA. J gave up 2 bases and V 5 bases, and 3 bases lay outside the gene matches. CDR3 length equals 15 residues. The CDR3, as DNA: TGTGCCAGCAGCGCGGGACTAGCGGGGACCTACGAGCAGTACTTC. Its protein product is CASSAGLAGTYEQYF.

The CDR3 protein is CASSPQRPIPGLRISYEQYF. The CDR3 DNA reads as TGTGCCAGCAGCCCCCAACGCCCTATCCCGGGACTACGAATATCCTACGAGCAGTACTTC. This chain joins TRBV7-8 and TRBJ2-7; 7 bases are a match to TRBD2. Trimming at V came to 5 bases and at J to 1 base, leaving 23 bases not matched to a gene. Per the germline V gene, CDR1 is SGHVS and CDR2 is FQNEAQ. The CDR3 runs 20 residues. The variable domain in full, with the rest retrieved from reference TRBV7-8 and TRBJ2-7, is GAGVSQSPRYKVAKRGQDVALRCDPISGHVSLFWYQQALGQGPEFLTYFQNEAQLDKSGLPSDRFFAERPEGSVSTLKIQRTQQEDSAVYLCASSPQRPIPGLRISYEQYFGPGTRLTVT.

The chain employs TRBV30 and TRBJ1-1; 9 bases are a match to TRBD1. The CDR3 length is 13 residues. Trimming at V came to 5 bases and at J to 1 base, leaving 2 bases not matched to a gene. Germline V gene lookup returns CDR1 GTSNPN and CDR2 SVGIG (reference sequence). CDR3 in amino acids: CAWAGQGNTEAFF. Written as DNA, the CDR3 is TGTGCCTGGGCGGGACAGGGGAACACTGAAGCTTTCTTT.

This chain uses TRBV27 with TRBJ1-4; 9 nucleotides align to TRBD1. This CDR3 spans 15 amino acids. CDR1 and CDR2 from the germline V gene are MNHEY and SMNVEV (reference sequence). After removal of 5 bases from V and 4 bases from J, the junction contained 5 bases not matched to a gene. This chain's CDR3 is CASSIRDRVNEKLFF. DNA of the CDR3: TGTGCCAGCAGTATCCGGGACAGGGTTAATGAAAAACTGTTTTTT.

The chain recombines TRBV7-9 with TRBJ2-7; a weak D match, TRBD1 (6 bases). Trimming cost V 1 base and J 0 bases, with 13 bases left between them. CDR1 is SEHNR, CDR2 FQNEAQ, per germline (reference sequence). The CDR3 has 16 residues. The CDR3 nucleotides read TGTGCCAGCAGCTTAGGACAGGCCCTAAGCTCCTACGAGCAGTACTTC. Its translation: CASSLGQALSSYEQYF.

The rearrangement uses TRBV7-9 and TRBJ2-7; the match to TRBD1 covers 9 bases. CDR3 length equals 14 residues. The junction had 7 bases not matched to a gene; V was cut back by 4 bases and J by 6 bases. Germline CDR1 SEHNR, CDR2 FQNEAQ (reference sequence). The chain's CDR3 is CASSSDRGESEQYF. For the CDR3, the DNA is TGTGCCAGCAGCTCGGACAGGGGAGAGTCCGAGCAGTACTTC.

The chain carries TRBV5-1 and TRBJ2-1; D might be TRBD1 (6 bases). This CDR3 is 14 amino acids long. Germline CDR1 SGHRS, CDR2 YFSETQ. V was cut by 5 bases and J by 7 bases, with 16 bases left in between. CDR3 amino acids: CASRFWTVKNEQFF. Here the CDR3 DNA reads TGCGCCAGCAGGTTCTGGACAGTCAAGAATGAGCAGTTCTTC. Combining the CDR3 with reference TRBV5-1 and TRBJ2-1 gives the whole variable domain KAGVTQTPRYLIKTRGQQVTLSCSPISGHRSVSWYQQTPGQGLQFLFEYFSETQRNKGNFPGRFSGRQFSNSRSEMNVSTLELGDSALYLCASRFWTVKNEQFFGPGTRLTVL.

The V and J genes are TRBV3-1 (or the pseudogene TRBV3-2) and TRBJ1-1; tentative D call: TRBD1 (5 bases). Trimming left V 4 bases short and J 1 base short, with 13 bases between. Germline CDR1 reads LGHDT; CDR2 reads YNNKEL (reference sequence). The CDR3 loop spans 15 amino acids. This chain's CDR3 is CASSPAGMKNTEAFF. The CDR3 DNA reads as TGTGCCAGCAGCCCCGCAGGGATGAAGAACACTGAAGCTTTCTTT.

CDR3 region: CARSGGTANSTDTQYF. CDR3 DNA sequence: TGTGCCAGAAGCGGAGGGACAGCGAATAGCACAGATACGCAGTATTTT. This chain uses TRBV5-3 with TRBJ2-3; D is perhaps TRBD1 (7 bases). TRBV5-3 is an open reading frame whose function is uncertain. The CDR3 loop spans 16 amino acids. The V and J ends lost 4 bases and 0 bases respectively, with 15 bases between them.

The chain combines TRBV11-3 with TRBJ1-1; 8 bases are a match to TRBD1. J gave up 0 bases and V 4 bases, and 1 base lay outside the gene matches. CDR1 and CDR2 (germline): SGHNT, YENEEA. The CDR3 runs 14 residues. As DNA, the CDR3 is TGTGCCAGCAGCTCAGGGGGCGTGAACACTGAAGCTTTCTTT. Translating gives CASSSGGVNTEAFF. Using reference TRBV11-3 and TRBJ1-1 for the parts outside the CDR3, the full variable domain is EAGVVQSPRYKIIEKKQPVAFWCNPISGHNTLYWYLQNLGQGPELLIRYENEEAVDDSQLPKDRFSAERLKGVDSTLKIQPAELGDSAVYLCASSSGGVNTEAFFGQGTRLTVV.

V gene TRBV30 combines with J gene TRBJ1-5, with 8 bases matching TRBD1. Germline V gene sequence: CDR1 GTSNPN, CDR2 SVGIG (reference sequence). Trimming at V came to 2 bases and at J to 7 bases, leaving 7 bases not matched to a gene. CDR3 size: 14 residues. DNA for the CDR3: TGTGCCTGGAGTCCCGGACAGGGATGGCAGCCCCAGCATTTT. This sequence encodes CAWSPGQGWQPQHF. The complete variable domain, with remaining parts taken from reference TRBV30 and TRBJ1-5, reads SQTIHQWPATLVQPVGSPLSLECTVEGTSNPNLYWYRQAAGRGLQLLFYSVGIGQISSEVPQNLSASRPQDRQFILSSKKLLLSDSGFYLCAWSPGQGWQPQHFGDGTRLSIL.

The chain is built from TRBV27 and TRBJ2-3, with 8 positions matching TRBD2. CDR1 is MNHEY, CDR2 SMNVEV, per germline (reference sequence). With V trimmed by 8 bases and J by 1 base, 8 bases remained unmatched. The CDR3 covers 15 residues. CDR3 sequence: CASAIYSGGTDTQYF. The CDR3 DNA sequence: TGTGCCAGCGCTATCTATAGCGGGGGCACAGATACGCAGTATTTT.

This chain joins TRBV6-5 and TRBJ1-4; weak D call: TRBD1 (5 bases). V was pared by 6 bases and J by 8 bases, with 16 bases between. The CDR3 has 14 amino acids. Germline values: CDR1 MNHEY, CDR2 SVGAGI. This chain's CDR3 is CASSGGDLGEKLFF. The CDR3 coding sequence is TGTGCCAGCAGCGGCGGGGACCTCGGCGAAAAACTGTTTTTT.

The genes are TRBV10-3 and TRBJ2-7, with D tentatively TRBD2 (5 bases). This CDR3 has 14 residues. Germline assignment: CDR1 ENHRY and CDR2 SYGVKD. V lost 0 bases and J 4 bases, leaving 10 bases between the germline ends. The CDR3 spells CAISESGADYEQYF. DNA for the CDR3: TGTGCCATCAGTGAGTCGGGAGCGGATTACGAGCAGTACTTC.

The V gene is TRBV4-3, the J gene TRBJ1-6; D remains unclear. The V gene's germline CDR1 is LGHNA and CDR2 YSLEER. The CDR3 covers 16 residues. With 9 bases removed from V and 1 base from J, the gap between germline ends came to 16 bases. CDR3 bases: TGCGCCAGGGGTGCGGGCGGGGAATCCTATAATTCACCCCTCCACTTT. This encodes CARGAGGESYNSPLHF.

V and J are TRBV9 and TRBJ2-6, with 7 bases that match TRBD1. Germline CDR1 SGDLS, CDR2 YYNGEE. The CDR3 runs 18 residues. J gave up 0 bases and V 3 bases, and 9 bases lay outside the gene matches. The CDR3 loop is CASSATGQVSSGANVLTF. The CDR3 nucleotides read TGTGCCAGCAGCGCGACAGGACAGGTGAGCTCTGGGGCCAACGTCCTGACTTTC. Full variable domain (outside the CDR3, taken from reference TRBV9 and TRBJ2-6): DSGVTQTPKHLITATGQRVTLRCSPRSGDLSVYWYQQSLDQGLQFLIQYYNGEERAKGNILERFSAQQFPDLHSELNLSSLELGDSALYFCASSATGQVSSGANVLTFGAGSRLTVL.